The 27 T cell receptor beta chains below were found in one sample sequenced in a study of T-cell reconstitution after alpha-beta-depleted transplantation in children (TCRdb year 2016). Library method: PCR. Sequencing instrument: Illumina HiSeq 2500. TCR library preparation used molecular barcoding, with unique molecular identifiers applied to normalize quantification of the TCRbeta repertoire. TCRdb ran its own pipeline on the public reads, namely fastp trimming at Q25 and MiXCR clone calling, and kept in-frame beta chains. CDR3 protein duplicates are merged, each entry listing the most common genes and DNA. The sample includes over 70,000 distinct CDR3 sequences, with about 8% observed a single time. The leading ten clones occupy roughly 6.9% of the sample. This specimen consisted of PBMCs from the stem cell graft donor, obtained from the stem cell graft. These receptors all stem from a human donor who donated a stem cell graft to a child with congenital amegakaryocytic thrombocytopenia.

This clonotype was counted many times. This chain joins TRBV4-2 and TRBJ1-2; 10 bases are a match to TRBD1. J was trimmed by 6 bases and V by 3 bases; bases with no gene match: 7. Looked up from germline, CDR1 is LGHNA and CDR2 is YNFKEQ. The CDR3 runs 15 residues. Here the CDR3 reads CASSQGQGPYDGYTF. The CDR3, as DNA: TGTGCCAGCAGCCAGGGACAGGGGCCTTACGATGGCTACACCTTC.

This clonotype was detected ten times or more. The chain is built from TRBV7-2 and TRBJ1-3; D may be TRBD1 (5 bases). The CDR3 runs to 15 residues. Trimming took 4 bases from V and 4 from J, leaving 14 bases between them. Germline CDR1 SGHTA, CDR2 FQGNSA. Here the CDR3 DNA reads TGTGCCAGCAGCTACATAGGGGCGGAGGGAAACACCATATATTTT. As protein: CASSYIGAEGNTIYF.

This clonotype was picked up a small number of times. The V call is TRBV12-3 or TRBV12-4, the J call TRBJ2-7, with D perhaps TRBD2 (6 bases). CDR3 length equals 16 residues. Trimming pared 2 bases from V and 2 bases from J, leaving 16 bases between. The CDR3 sequence is CASSLRGGTGAYEQYF. CDR3 DNA: TGTGCCAGCAGTTTAAGGGGAGGAACAGGAGCCTACGAGCAGTACTTC.

This clonotype was detected ten times or more. This chain uses TRBV14 with TRBJ2-1, with D hard to call. CDR3 length: 12 residues. Germline assignment: CDR1 SGHDN and CDR2 FVKESK. V was clipped by 4 bases and J by 10 bases, with 11 bases between them. The CDR3 loop reads CASSLSAGEQFF. As DNA, the CDR3 is TGTGCCAGCAGCCTATCAGCAGGCGAGCAGTTCTTC.

This clonotype was picked up many times. The chain is built from TRBV5-1 and TRBJ2-7; 11 nucleotides agree with TRBD2. V shed 1 base, J shed 2 bases, and the junction held 8 bases outside the gene matches. CDR1 is SGHRS, CDR2 YFSETQ, per germline. The CDR3 totals 17 residues. The CDR3 is CASSLNPLAGGPYEQYF. Written as DNA, the CDR3 is TGCGCCAGCAGCTTGAACCCTCTAGCGGGGGGCCCCTACGAGCAGTACTTC.

This clonotype has at least ten counts. The genes are TRBV25-1 and TRBJ2-7; no clear D. The CDR3 is 13 residues long. CDR1 MGHDK and CDR2 SYGVNS come from the germline V gene. The ends were cut back, 5 bases at V and 2 bases at J, with 10 bases in the middle. CDR3 nucleotide sequence: TGTGCCAGCAGTCCGCAGGTGGCCTACGAGCAGTACTTC. The encoded protein is CASSPQVAYEQYF.

This clonotype showed up many times. The V and J genes are TRBV6-1 and TRBJ2-1, with TRBD2 matching 8 bases. Trimming removed 11 bases from V and 0 bases from J; junction bases left unmatched: 9. The CDR3 runs 15 residues. Germline V lookup: CDR1 MNHNS, CDR2 SASEGT. The CDR3 DNA follows: TGTGCCGGCGGGCGCGGGGGGAGCTCCTACAATGAGCAGTTCTTC. Translating gives CAGGRGGSSYNEQFF.

This clonotype was recorded at least ten times. This chain links TRBV5-1 with TRBJ1-1; D gene ambiguous. This CDR3 is 12 amino acids long. Per germline, CDR1 SGHRS and CDR2 YFSETQ. V dropped 0 bases and J dropped 7 bases, with 7 bases sitting between them. CDR3 nucleotide sequence: TGCGCCAGCAGCTTGGTAGGATTTGAAGCTTTCTTT. Encoded protein: CASSLVGFEAFF.

This clonotype occurred many times. This chain uses TRBV5-1 with TRBJ1-1; no reliable D call. V lost 4 bases to trimming and J lost 0 bases, with 13 bases between them. CDR3 length: 15 amino acids. The V gene's germline CDR1 is SGHRS and CDR2 YFSETQ. For the CDR3, the DNA is TGCGCCAGCAGCCCTGTAGGACTTATGAACACTGAAGCTTTCTTT. This encodes CASSPVGLMNTEAFF.

This clonotype counts as medium-sized. The chain joins TRBV29-1 to TRBJ2-1; no firm D call. V was clipped by 4 bases and J by 8 bases, with 15 bases between them. The CDR3 covers 13 residues. Germline CDR1 SQVTM, CDR2 ANQGSEA. This chain's CDR3 is CSVAILVNHEQFF. In DNA form, the CDR3 reads TGCAGCGTTGCCATCCTAGTGAATCATGAGCAGTTCTTC.

Only a few counts were recorded for this clonotype. This chain uses TRBV5-1 with TRBJ2-3; D unclear. Germline values: CDR1 SGHRS, CDR2 YFSETQ. This CDR3 has 13 amino acids. Trimming left V 1 base short and J 1 base short, with 4 bases between. CDR3 in amino acids: CASSLKGTDTQYF. In DNA, the CDR3 is TGCGCCAGCAGCTTGAAGGGCACAGATACGCAGTATTTT.

This clonotype was picked up many times. The genes are TRBV7-9 and TRBJ1-2; 9 nucleotides align to TRBD1. The germline CDR1 and CDR2 sequences are SEHNR and FQNEAQ (reference sequence). The ends lost 11 bases at V and 8 bases at J; junction bases unmatched: 18. The CDR3 consists of 15 residues. This CDR3 is CAPRGPTGGFVGYTF. CDR3 nucleotide sequence: TGTGCCCCTCGGGGTCCGACAGGGGGTTTCGTAGGCTACACCTTC.

In this sample, this clonotype turned up many times. The V and J genes are TRBV12-3 or TRBV12-4 and TRBJ2-1; D possibly corresponds to TRBD2 (6 bases). Trimming left V 6 bases short and J 12 bases short, with 24 bases between. The CDR3 has 15 residues. CDR3 nucleotides: TGTGCCAGCAGGACCGATTCGCGGGGCCCGAGGGGGCAGTTCTTC. It is translated as CASRTDSRGPRGQFF.

This clonotype was picked up many times. The V gene is TRBV20-1, the J gene TRBJ1-5, with 8 bases matching TRBD1. The junction had 8 bases not matched to a gene; V was cut back by 1 base and J by 6 bases. Germline loops: CDR1 DFQATT, CDR2 SNEGSKA (reference sequence). The CDR3 runs to 15 residues. CDR3 protein: CSARVSGGWGQPQHF. The CDR3 DNA sequence: TGCAGTGCTAGAGTGTCAGGGGGCTGGGGTCAGCCCCAGCATTTT.

This clonotype occurred many times. The chain couples TRBV5-1 to TRBJ1-1, with 7 positions matching TRBD1. Germline V lookup: CDR1 SGHRS, CDR2 YFSETQ. This CDR3 region has 15 residues. Unmatched junction bases numbered 9, after V lost 3 bases and J lost 4 bases. CDR3 DNA sequence: TGCGCCAGCAGCTGGGCACAGGGGTTAGGCACTGAAGCTTTCTTT. Translating gives CASSWAQGLGTEAFF.

This clonotype was counted many times. The V gene is TRBV20-1, the J gene TRBJ1-5; D gene uncertain. The CDR3 extends over 13 amino acids. The germline CDR1 and CDR2 sequences are DFQATT and SNEGSKA (reference sequence). With 2 bases removed from V and 6 bases from J, the gap between germline ends came to 11 bases. DNA of the CDR3: TGCAGTGCTAGATTCGGGGAAGGTCAGCCCCAGCATTTT. Protein: CSARFGEGQPQHF.

This clonotype was recorded many times. The chain recombines TRBV4-2 with TRBJ1-3; D gene ambiguous. Germline lookup yields CDR1 LGHNA and CDR2 YNFKEQ. The length of the CDR3 is 15 residues. The V and J ends lost 4 bases and 1 base respectively, with 11 bases between them. The CDR3 is CASSRTGYSGNTIYF. In DNA, the CDR3 is TGTGCCAGCAGCCGGACTGGGTATTCTGGAAACACCATATATTTT.

The chain employs TRBV4-2 and TRBJ1-2, with D unresolved. The CDR3 is made up of 13 amino acids. The germline V and J ends were trimmed by 4 bases and 7 bases, with 13 bases remaining between them. Germline V gene sequence: CDR1 LGHNA, CDR2 YNFKEQ. This chain's CDR3 is CASSPRLLCGYTF. The DNA of the CDR3 is TGTGCCAGCAGCCCACGGCTCCTCTGTGGCTACACCTTC.

This clonotype was counted ten times or more. V and J are TRBV20-1 and TRBJ2-1; 11 bases are a match to TRBD2. J gave up 9 bases and V 4 bases, and 14 bases lay outside the gene matches. There are 16 residues in the CDR3. Germline loops: CDR1 DFQATT, CDR2 SNEGSKA (reference sequence). The CDR3 nucleotides read TGCAGTGCTATCCTAGATAGCGGGAGGGCCCTTCCTGAGCAGTTCTTC. This sequence encodes CSAILDSGRALPEQFF.

The chain employs TRBV7-6 and TRBJ2-4, with a possible D match to TRBD2 (6 bases). This CDR3 comprises 14 residues. Germline V gene data show CDR1 as SGHVS and CDR2 as FNYEAQ. V lost 0 bases and J 3 bases, leaving 6 bases between the germline ends. Written as DNA, the CDR3 is TGTGCCAGCAGCTTAGCGGGGGGCAAAAACATTCAGTACTTC. Protein sequence: CASSLAGGKNIQYF.

The V gene is TRBV10-1, the J gene TRBJ2-7; TRBD1 might be the D (5 bases). The CDR3 extends over 13 amino acids. Trimming took 8 bases from V and 3 from J, leaving 14 bases between them. CDR1 is WNHNN and CDR2 is SYGVQD in the germline V gene (reference sequence). CDR3 sequence: CASARDLSYEQYF. The DNA of the CDR3 is TGCGCCAGCGCCAGGGATCTCAGCTACGAGCAGTACTTC.

This clonotype was observed at least ten times. The chain uses TRBV5-1 and TRBJ1-4; TRBD1 is a possible D gene (5 bases). Germline V gene lookup returns CDR1 SGHRS and CDR2 YFSETQ. The CDR3 loop spans 14 amino acids. V was pared by 1 base and J by 8 bases, with 12 bases between. The chain's CDR3 is CASSLSRVEEKLFF. CDR3 nucleotide sequence: TGCGCCAGCAGCTTGTCCAGGGTAGAAGAAAAACTGTTTTTT.

This clonotype was seen many times. The V call is TRBV4-2, the J call TRBJ2-7, with D possibly TRBD2 on 6 matching bases. This CDR3 has 20 residues. With 0 bases removed from V and 0 bases from J, the gap between germline ends came to 24 bases. Germline values: CDR1 LGHNA, CDR2 YNFKEQ. This CDR3 reads CASSQDWRVRYTIFSYEQYF. The CDR3 region has the DNA TGTGCCAGCAGCCAAGATTGGAGGGTGCGATATACAATATTCTCCTACGAGCAGTACTTC.

This clonotype showed up many times. The chain uses TRBV20-1 and TRBJ1-5; D is undetermined. This CDR3 is 13 amino acids long. The V and J ends lost 4 bases and 0 bases respectively, with 7 bases between them. Germline CDR1 DFQATT, CDR2 SNEGSKA (reference sequence). The CDR3 loop is CSATRDSNQPQHF. The CDR3 region has the DNA TGCAGTGCTACGAGGGATAGCAATCAGCCCCAGCATTTT.

The sample holds many counts of this clonotype. The V and J genes are TRBV10-3 and TRBJ1-1, with D perhaps matching TRBD1 (6 bases). CDR3 length: 13 amino acids. V was shortened by 6 bases and J by 5 bases, with 13 bases between the two germline ends. Germline-derived CDR1 and CDR2 are ENHRY and SYGVKD. CDR3 nucleotides: TGTGCCATCAGGGAACAACAGGGAACTGAAGCTTTCTTT. Protein sequence: CAIREQQGTEAFF.

This clonotype was observed at least ten times. The chain joins TRBV7-3 to TRBJ2-5; TRBD2 matches at 9 bases. CDR1 and CDR2 (germline): SGHTA, FQGTGA. The length of the CDR3 is 14 residues. After removal of 0 bases from V and 5 bases from J, the junction contained 1 base not matched to a gene. The CDR3 nucleotides are TGTGCCAGCAGCTTAACCGGGACTAGCGAGACCCAGTACTTC. It codes for CASSLTGTSETQYF. Drawing the rest from reference TRBV7-3 and TRBJ2-5, the complete variable domain is GAGVSQTPSNKVTEKGKYVELRCDPISGHTALYWYRQSLGQGPEFLIYFQGTGAADDSGLPNDRFFAVRPEGSVSTLKIQRTERGDSAVYLCASSLTGTSETQYFGPGTRLLVL.

At least ten counts were recorded for this clonotype. The rearrangement uses TRBV4-1 and TRBJ1-5; no clear D. Deletions cut 4 bases from V and 4 bases from J, with 14 bases between. From germline, CDR1 is MGHRA and CDR2 YSYEKL. The CDR3 runs 15 residues. CDR3 residues: CASSLRVGGNQPQHF. The DNA of the CDR3 is TGCGCCAGCAGCCTGAGGGTTGGCGGAAATCAGCCCCAGCATTTT.